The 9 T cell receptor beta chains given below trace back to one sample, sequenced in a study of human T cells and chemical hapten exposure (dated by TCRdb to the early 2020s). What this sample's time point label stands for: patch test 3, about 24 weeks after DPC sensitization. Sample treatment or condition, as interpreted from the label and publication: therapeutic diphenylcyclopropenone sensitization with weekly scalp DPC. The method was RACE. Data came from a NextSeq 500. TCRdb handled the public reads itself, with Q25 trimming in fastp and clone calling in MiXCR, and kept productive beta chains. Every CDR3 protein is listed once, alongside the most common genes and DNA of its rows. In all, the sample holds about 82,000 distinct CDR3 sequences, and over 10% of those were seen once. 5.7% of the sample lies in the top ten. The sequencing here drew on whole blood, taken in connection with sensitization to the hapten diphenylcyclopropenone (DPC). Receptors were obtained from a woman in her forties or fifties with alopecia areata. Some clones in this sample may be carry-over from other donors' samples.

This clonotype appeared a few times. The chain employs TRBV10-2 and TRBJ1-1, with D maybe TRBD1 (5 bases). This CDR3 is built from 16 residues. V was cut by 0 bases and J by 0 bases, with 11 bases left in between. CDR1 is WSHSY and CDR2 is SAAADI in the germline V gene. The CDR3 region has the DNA TGCGCCAGCAGTGAGTCAGGGGCGCCTATGAACACTGAAGCTTTCTTT. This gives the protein CASSESGAPMNTEAFF.

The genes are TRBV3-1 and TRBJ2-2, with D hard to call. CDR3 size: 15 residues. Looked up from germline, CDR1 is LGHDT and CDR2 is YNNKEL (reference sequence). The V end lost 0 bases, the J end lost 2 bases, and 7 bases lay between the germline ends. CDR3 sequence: CASSQDLPNTGELFF. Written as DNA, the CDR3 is TGTGCCAGCAGCCAAGATCTACCTAACACCGGGGAGCTGTTTTTT.

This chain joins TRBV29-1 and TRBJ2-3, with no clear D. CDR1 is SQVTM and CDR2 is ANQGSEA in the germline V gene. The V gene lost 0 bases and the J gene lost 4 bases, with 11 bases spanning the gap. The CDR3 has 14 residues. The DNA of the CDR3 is TGCAGCGTTGAAGATCCTCCAGTCCCAGATACGCAGTATTTT. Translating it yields CSVEDPPVPDTQYF.

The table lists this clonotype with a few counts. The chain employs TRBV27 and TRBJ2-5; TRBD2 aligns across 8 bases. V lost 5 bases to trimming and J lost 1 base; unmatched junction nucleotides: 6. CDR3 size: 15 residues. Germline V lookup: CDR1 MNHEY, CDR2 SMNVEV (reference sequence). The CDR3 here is CASSPSLAGQETQYF. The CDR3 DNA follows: TGTGCCAGCAGTCCCTCCCTAGCGGGCCAAGAGACCCAGTACTTC.

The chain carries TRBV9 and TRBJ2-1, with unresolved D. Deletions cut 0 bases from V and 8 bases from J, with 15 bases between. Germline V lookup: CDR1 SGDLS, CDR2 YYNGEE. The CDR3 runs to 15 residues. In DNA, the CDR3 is TGTGCCAGCAGCGTAGCTGTTTGGGATACGCATGAGCAGTTCTTC. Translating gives CASSVAVWDTHEQFF.

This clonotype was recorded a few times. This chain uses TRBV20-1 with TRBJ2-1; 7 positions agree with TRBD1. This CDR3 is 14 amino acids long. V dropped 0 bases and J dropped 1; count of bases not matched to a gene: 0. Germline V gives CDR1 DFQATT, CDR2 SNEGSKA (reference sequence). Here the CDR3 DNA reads TGCAGTGCTAGAGACAGGGGGTCCTACAATGAGCAGTTCTTC. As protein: CSARDRGSYNEQFF.

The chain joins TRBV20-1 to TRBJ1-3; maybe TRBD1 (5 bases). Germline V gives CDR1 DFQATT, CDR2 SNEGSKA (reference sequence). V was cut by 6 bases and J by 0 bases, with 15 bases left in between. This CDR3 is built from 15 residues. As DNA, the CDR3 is TGCAGTGCCCGACAGCCAGCATCCTCTGGAAACACCATATATTTT. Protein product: CSARQPASSGNTIYF.

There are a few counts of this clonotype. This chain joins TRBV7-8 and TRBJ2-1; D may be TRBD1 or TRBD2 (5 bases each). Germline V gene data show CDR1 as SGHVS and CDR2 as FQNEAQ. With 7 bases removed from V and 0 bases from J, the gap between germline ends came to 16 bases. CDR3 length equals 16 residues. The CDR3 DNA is TGTGCCAGCACCCCCACCCCGGGGCTCTCCTACAATGAGCAGTTCTTC. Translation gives CASTPTPGLSYNEQFF.

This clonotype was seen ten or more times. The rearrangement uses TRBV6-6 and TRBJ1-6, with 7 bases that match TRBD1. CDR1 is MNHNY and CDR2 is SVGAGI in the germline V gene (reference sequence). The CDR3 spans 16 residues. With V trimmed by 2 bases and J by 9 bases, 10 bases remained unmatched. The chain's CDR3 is CASSYQTGTDGSPLHF. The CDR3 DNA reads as TGTGCCAGCAGTTACCAGACAGGGACCGATGGTTCACCCCTCCACTTT.